Listed below are T cell receptor beta chains from one sample, sequenced in a study of regulatory T cells in long-lasting Graves disease. TCRdb re-called the multiplex PCR reads through MiXCR, storing one row per CDR3 protein. The sample holds about half a million distinct CDR3 sequences; about 11% are singletons and the top ten take almost 9%. Another study also made use of these data, one on T cells in Graves' hyperthyroidism and ophthalmopathy.

The material sequenced was peripheral blood mononuclear cells (PBMCs), taken at new diagnosis, from a patient treated with antithyroid drugs. The receptor set was obtained from a woman in her twenties or thirties with Graves disease. The CDR3 runs from the conserved cysteine through the conserved F or W. For some rows the clone size is stated as once, few or many, or as a class when expanded; others skip it.

>few|TRBV7-9|TRBJ1-1|12
CASSSDRRQAFF
>-|TRBV11-2|TRBJ2-1|14
CASSQPGLAGEQFF
>many|TRBV4-1|TRBJ2-7|15
CASSQGRGSSYEQYF
>many|TRBV5-1|TRBJ2-1|15
CASSFGPRSVNEQFF
>few|TRBV7-9|TRBJ2-7|15
CASSHRDRATYEQYF
>many|TRBV12-3/TRBV12-4|TRBJ1-2|15
CASSFARTGNYGYTF
>few|TRBV6-2/TRBV6-3|TRBJ2-7|13
CASSYSQGYEQYF
>many|TRBV2|TRBJ1-4|15
CASSRSVATNEKLFF
>many|TRBV11-2|TRBJ2-1|18
CASSLGPPGGVGYNEQFF
>-|TRBV3-1|TRBJ2-3|18
CASSQESGDNPSTDTQYF
>many|TRBV28|TRBJ2-1|15
CASSSGTGGAKKGFF
>-|TRBV28|TRBJ1-1|11
CANPMNTEAFF
>many|TRBV6-1|TRBJ2-1|17
CASTSRLGLAPYNEQFF
>many|TRBV19|TRBJ2-1|14
CASSQDRVDGEQFF
>few|TRBV29-1|TRBJ1-1|14
CSVELGTLSTEAFF
>many|TRBV5-4|TRBJ2-5|17
CASSDPGLAGVWETQYF
>many|TRBV12-3/TRBV12-4|TRBJ1-1|14
CASSLGAGATEAFF
>-|TRBV7-3|TRBJ2-3|15
CASSLTSGGGDTQYF
>many|TRBV20-1|TRBJ2-7|14
CSARITGSSYEQYF
>-|TRBV19|TRBJ2-6|15
CASSTTGAGANVLTF
>many|TRBV18|TRBJ2-1|14
CASSPGRSYNEQFF
>many|TRBV12-3/TRBV12-4|TRBJ1-5|18
CASSTGQGALNSNQPQHF
>-|TRBV2|TRBJ2-3|19
CASLNHRAGGFFPADTQYF
>many|TRBV28|TRBJ2-2|16
CASSFTGPENTGELFF
>-|TRBV5-6|TRBJ2-1|16
CASSLGTGVSYNEQFF
>-|TRBV30|TRBJ1-4|17
CAWSVRTGEATNEKLCF
>few|TRBV4-1|TRBJ2-2|15
CASSQESSFTGELFF
>many|TRBV28|TRBJ2-2|15
CASSATGRIPGELFF
>many|TRBV27|TRBJ2-1|14
CASSFISSYNEQFF
>many|TRBV20-1|TRBJ1-1|16
CSAREGAQGMNTEAFF
>-|TRBV19|TRBJ1-1|16
CASSRTPNREIAEAFF
>many|TRBV2|TRBJ1-2|14
CASSEVAGGLGYTF
>few|TRBV5-5|TRBJ2-7|14
CASSFSGYTYEQYF
>many|TRBV7-8|TRBJ1-2|15
CASSLGAEGAYGYTF
>-|TRBV4-1|TRBJ1-4|17
CASSQPNPGARGEKLFF
>many|TRBV6-2/TRBV6-3|TRBJ2-1|17
CASSYAPVTGARDEQFF
>-|TRBV6-1|TRBJ1-1|16
CASKPGQGAGGTEAFF
>many|TRBV27|TRBJ1-3|14
CASSPPGPGNTIYF
>few|TRBV7-2|TRBJ1-2|16
CANSLELTPDAYGYTF
>-|TRBV6-2/TRBV6-3|TRBJ2-1|14
CASSYQRRDNEQFF
>few|TRBV28|TRBJ2-2|14
CASKNTVNTGELFF
>-|TRBV20-1|TRBJ2-7|15
CSARTTGRSHYEQYF
>many|TRBV28|TRBJ2-2|17
CASRPGLARSNTGELFF
>many|TRBV18|TRBJ1-5|15
CASSPLQGRNQPQHF
>many|TRBV20-1|TRBJ1-5|16
CSARPPGTGRGQPQHF